This passage covers 10 T cell receptor beta chains from one sample sequenced in a study of response to subunit inactivated influenza vaccine. TCRdb called the RT-PCR reads again in MiXCR, with one record for every CDR3 protein. Among 500,000 to 550,000 distinct CDR3 sequences, roughly 7.6% were seen once, and the ten largest hold around 12%. The sample here was PBMCs from blood, taken around 2 years after vaccination. The source is a man aged 50-75 years who received an inactivated influenza vaccine.

This clonotype was seen only a few times. The chain has TRBV7-2 and TRBJ2-3; D is ambiguous. Germline assignment: CDR1 SGHTA and CDR2 FQGNSA. CDR3 size: 13 residues. Trimming took off 3 bases at V and 6 bases at J, with 10 bases between the two ends. In DNA, the CDR3 is TGTGCCAGCAGCTTCTTCCCCGGGGATACGCAGTATTTT. Translation: CASSFFPGDTQYF.

The chain has TRBV6-5 and TRBJ2-2, with D uncertain. The CDR3 loop spans 14 amino acids. Trimming took off 0 bases at V and 7 bases at J, with 9 bases between the two ends. The V gene's germline CDR1 is MNHEY and CDR2 SVGAGI. CDR3 in DNA: TGTGCCAGCAGTTACTCCCCCGGACGCGGGGAGCTGTTTTTT. Amino acids: CASSYSPGRGELFF.

This chain connects TRBV4-3 to TRBJ2-2; 8 positions agree with TRBD1. Per the germline V gene, CDR1 is LGHNA and CDR2 is YSLEER. The CDR3 has 16 residues. The trim removed 6 bases at V and 6 bases at J, leaving 12 bases unmatched. This CDR3 is CASSIYLGQAPGELFF. The CDR3 DNA follows: TGCGCCAGCAGTATCTACCTGGGACAGGCCCCCGGGGAGCTGTTTTTT.

In DNA, the CDR3 is TGTGCCAGCGCCCCCACTAGCGGGGGGCCTGAGACCCAGTACTTC. This gives the protein CASAPTSGGPETQYF. The chain combines TRBV7-6 with TRBJ2-5; 12 bases line up with TRBD2. Losses at the gene ends were 8 bases for V and 5 bases for J; bases not matched to a gene: 9. The CDR3 runs to 15 residues. In germline, CDR1 is SGHVS, CDR2 FNYEAQ. Complete variable domain (other parts from reference TRBV7-6 and TRBJ2-5): GAGVSQSPRYKVTKRGQDVALRCDPISGHVSLYWYRQALGQGPEFLTYFNYEAQQDKSGLPNDRFSAERPEGSISTLTIQRTEQRDSAMYRCASAPTSGGPETQYFGPGTRLLVL.

The table lists this clonotype with a few counts. V usage is TRBV7-2 and J usage is TRBJ1-3; 11 bases line up with TRBD1. V shed 4 bases and J 0 bases; nucleotides not matched to a gene: 5. Germline V gives CDR1 SGHTA, CDR2 FQGNSA. The CDR3 has 17 amino acids. CDR3 in DNA: TGTGCCAGCAGCTCCGGACAGGGGGCCCACTCTGGAAACACCATATATTTT. Protein: CASSSGQGAHSGNTIYF. Looking up the rest from reference TRBV7-2 and TRBJ1-3 gives the full variable domain: GAGVSQSPSNKVTEKGKDVELRCDPISGHTALYWYRQSLGQGLEFLIYFQGNSAPDKSGLPSDRFSAERTGGSVSTLTIQRTQQEDSAVYLCASSSGQGAHSGNTIYFGEGSWLTVV.

As to this clonotype: A junction boundary mismatches the germline segment, possibly from a read error. This sequence joins TRBV7-2 and TRBJ1-5; 7 nucleotides agree with TRBD1. Germline CDR1 and CDR2: SGHTA and FQGNSA. The length of the CDR3 is 14 residues. The CDR3 loop is CASSQGGVHQPQHF. The CDR3 DNA sequence: TGTGCCAGCAGCCAGGGGGGGGTACATCAGCCACAGCATTTT.

The V and J genes are TRBV9 and TRBJ2-3, with TRBD2 identical over 7 bases. Germline V gene lookup returns CDR1 SGDLS and CDR2 YYNGEE. Germline trimming cut 2 bases from V and 6 bases from J; bases unmatched to any gene: 6. The CDR3 length is 14 residues. The CDR3 DNA reads as TGTGCCAGCAGCGTCGCGGGAGCGGTGGATACGCAGTATTTT. It yields the protein CASSVAGAVDTQYF.

This clonotype occurred many times. V and J are TRBV15 and TRBJ2-1; the match to TRBD2 covers 11 bases. V lost 0 bases and J lost 7; bases outside the gene matches: 2. CDR1 LNHNV and CDR2 YYDKDF come from the germline V gene (reference sequence). The CDR3 runs 15 residues. The CDR3 nucleotides are TGTGCCACCAGCAGAGATCTAGCGGGAGGAAATGAGCAGTTCTTC. This codes for CATSRDLAGGNEQFF.

Ten or more counts support this clonotype. CDR3 amino acids: CASSGSGPQHF. Here the CDR3 DNA reads TGTGCCAGCAGCGGGAGCGGGCCCCAGCATTTT. The chain has TRBV12-3 or TRBV12-4 and TRBJ1-5; unclear D gene. The CDR3 runs 11 residues. The V gene lost 6 bases and the J gene lost 9 bases, with 9 bases spanning the gap.

This clonotype was counted a few times. This chain uses TRBV12-3 or TRBV12-4 with TRBJ2-6; D remains ambiguous. The CDR3 contains 15 residues. V was cut by 3 bases and J by 1 base, with 7 bases left in between. The CDR3 region has the DNA TGTGCCAGCAGTTTCGGTGTATCTGGGGCCAACGTCCTGACTTTC. As protein: CASSFGVSGANVLTF.